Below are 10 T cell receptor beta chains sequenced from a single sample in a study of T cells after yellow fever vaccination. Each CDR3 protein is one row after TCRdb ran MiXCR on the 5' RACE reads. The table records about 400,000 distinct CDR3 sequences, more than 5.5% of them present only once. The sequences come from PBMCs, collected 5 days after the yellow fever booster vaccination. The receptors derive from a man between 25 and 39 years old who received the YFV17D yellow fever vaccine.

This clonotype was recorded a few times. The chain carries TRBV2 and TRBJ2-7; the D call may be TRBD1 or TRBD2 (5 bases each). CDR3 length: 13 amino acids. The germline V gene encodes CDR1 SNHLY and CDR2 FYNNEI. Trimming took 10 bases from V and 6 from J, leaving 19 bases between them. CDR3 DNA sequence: TGTGCCAACCGAGGGGCAGGGAAAGGCGAGCAGTACTTC. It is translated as CANRGAGKGEQYF.

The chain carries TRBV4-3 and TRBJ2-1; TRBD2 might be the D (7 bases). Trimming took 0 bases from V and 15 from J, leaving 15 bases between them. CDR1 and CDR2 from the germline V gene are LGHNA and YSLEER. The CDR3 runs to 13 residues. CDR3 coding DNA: TGCGCCAGCAGCCAAGATAGGGGGGGGCGCGTGTTCTTC. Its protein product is CASSQDRGGRVFF.

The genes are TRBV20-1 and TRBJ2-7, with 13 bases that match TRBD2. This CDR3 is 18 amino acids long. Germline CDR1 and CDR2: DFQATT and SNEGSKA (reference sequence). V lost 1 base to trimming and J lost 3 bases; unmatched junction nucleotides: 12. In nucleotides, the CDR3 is TGCAGTGCTAGAGGTGTAGGACTAGCGGGAGCCCTTTTCTACGAGCAGTACTTC. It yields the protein CSARGVGLAGALFYEQYF.

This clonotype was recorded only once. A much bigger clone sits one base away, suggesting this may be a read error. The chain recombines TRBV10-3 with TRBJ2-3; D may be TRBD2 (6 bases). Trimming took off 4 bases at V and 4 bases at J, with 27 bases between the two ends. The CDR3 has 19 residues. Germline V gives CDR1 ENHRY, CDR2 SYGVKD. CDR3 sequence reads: CAISALTGQATSSADTQYF. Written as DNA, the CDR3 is TGTGCCATCAGTGCATTAACAGGACAAGCGACATCTAGCGCAGATACGCAGTATTTT.

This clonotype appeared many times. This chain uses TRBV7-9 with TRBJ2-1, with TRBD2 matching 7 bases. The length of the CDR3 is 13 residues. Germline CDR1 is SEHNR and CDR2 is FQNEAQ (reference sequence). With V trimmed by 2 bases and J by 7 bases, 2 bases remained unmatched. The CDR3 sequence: CASSLFSGNEQFF. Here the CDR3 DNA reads TGTGCCAGCAGCTTATTTAGCGGGAATGAGCAGTTCTTC.

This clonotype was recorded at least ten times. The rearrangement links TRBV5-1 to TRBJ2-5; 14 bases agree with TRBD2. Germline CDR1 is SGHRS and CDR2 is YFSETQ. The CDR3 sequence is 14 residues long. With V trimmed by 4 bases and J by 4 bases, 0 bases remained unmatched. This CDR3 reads CASSGLAGGETQYF. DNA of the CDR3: TGCGCCAGCAGCGGACTAGCGGGAGGAGAGACCCAGTACTTC.

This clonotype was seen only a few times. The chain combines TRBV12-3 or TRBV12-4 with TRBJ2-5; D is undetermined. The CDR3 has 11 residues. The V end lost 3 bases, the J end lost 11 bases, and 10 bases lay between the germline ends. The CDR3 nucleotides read TGTGCCAGCAGTTTGAACGAACTGCAGTACTTC. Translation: CASSLNELQYF.

The chain's CDR3 is CASSISGGGESYNEQFF. The CDR3 DNA is TGTGCCAGTAGTATATCAGGAGGGGGCGAGTCCTACAATGAGCAGTTCTTC. This chain uses TRBV19 with TRBJ2-1; D might be TRBD1 (7 bases). The CDR3 contains 17 residues. Germline CDR1 reads LNHDA; CDR2 reads SQIVND (reference sequence). V lost 2 bases, J lost 1 base, and 15 bases lay in between.

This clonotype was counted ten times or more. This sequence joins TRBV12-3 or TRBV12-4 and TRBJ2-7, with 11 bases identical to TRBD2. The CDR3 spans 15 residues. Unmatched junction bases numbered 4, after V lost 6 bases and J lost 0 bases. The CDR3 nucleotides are TGTGCCAGCAGAGTTGGGACTAGCGGCTCCTACGAGCAGTACTTC. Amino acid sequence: CASRVGTSGSYEQYF.

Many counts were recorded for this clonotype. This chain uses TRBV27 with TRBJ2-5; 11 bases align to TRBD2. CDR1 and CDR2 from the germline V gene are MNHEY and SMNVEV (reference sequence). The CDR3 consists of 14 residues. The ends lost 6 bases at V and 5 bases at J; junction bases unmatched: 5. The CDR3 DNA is TGTGCCAGCAGCTTAGCGGGAGGGAGTGAGACCCAGTACTTC. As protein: CASSLAGGSETQYF.